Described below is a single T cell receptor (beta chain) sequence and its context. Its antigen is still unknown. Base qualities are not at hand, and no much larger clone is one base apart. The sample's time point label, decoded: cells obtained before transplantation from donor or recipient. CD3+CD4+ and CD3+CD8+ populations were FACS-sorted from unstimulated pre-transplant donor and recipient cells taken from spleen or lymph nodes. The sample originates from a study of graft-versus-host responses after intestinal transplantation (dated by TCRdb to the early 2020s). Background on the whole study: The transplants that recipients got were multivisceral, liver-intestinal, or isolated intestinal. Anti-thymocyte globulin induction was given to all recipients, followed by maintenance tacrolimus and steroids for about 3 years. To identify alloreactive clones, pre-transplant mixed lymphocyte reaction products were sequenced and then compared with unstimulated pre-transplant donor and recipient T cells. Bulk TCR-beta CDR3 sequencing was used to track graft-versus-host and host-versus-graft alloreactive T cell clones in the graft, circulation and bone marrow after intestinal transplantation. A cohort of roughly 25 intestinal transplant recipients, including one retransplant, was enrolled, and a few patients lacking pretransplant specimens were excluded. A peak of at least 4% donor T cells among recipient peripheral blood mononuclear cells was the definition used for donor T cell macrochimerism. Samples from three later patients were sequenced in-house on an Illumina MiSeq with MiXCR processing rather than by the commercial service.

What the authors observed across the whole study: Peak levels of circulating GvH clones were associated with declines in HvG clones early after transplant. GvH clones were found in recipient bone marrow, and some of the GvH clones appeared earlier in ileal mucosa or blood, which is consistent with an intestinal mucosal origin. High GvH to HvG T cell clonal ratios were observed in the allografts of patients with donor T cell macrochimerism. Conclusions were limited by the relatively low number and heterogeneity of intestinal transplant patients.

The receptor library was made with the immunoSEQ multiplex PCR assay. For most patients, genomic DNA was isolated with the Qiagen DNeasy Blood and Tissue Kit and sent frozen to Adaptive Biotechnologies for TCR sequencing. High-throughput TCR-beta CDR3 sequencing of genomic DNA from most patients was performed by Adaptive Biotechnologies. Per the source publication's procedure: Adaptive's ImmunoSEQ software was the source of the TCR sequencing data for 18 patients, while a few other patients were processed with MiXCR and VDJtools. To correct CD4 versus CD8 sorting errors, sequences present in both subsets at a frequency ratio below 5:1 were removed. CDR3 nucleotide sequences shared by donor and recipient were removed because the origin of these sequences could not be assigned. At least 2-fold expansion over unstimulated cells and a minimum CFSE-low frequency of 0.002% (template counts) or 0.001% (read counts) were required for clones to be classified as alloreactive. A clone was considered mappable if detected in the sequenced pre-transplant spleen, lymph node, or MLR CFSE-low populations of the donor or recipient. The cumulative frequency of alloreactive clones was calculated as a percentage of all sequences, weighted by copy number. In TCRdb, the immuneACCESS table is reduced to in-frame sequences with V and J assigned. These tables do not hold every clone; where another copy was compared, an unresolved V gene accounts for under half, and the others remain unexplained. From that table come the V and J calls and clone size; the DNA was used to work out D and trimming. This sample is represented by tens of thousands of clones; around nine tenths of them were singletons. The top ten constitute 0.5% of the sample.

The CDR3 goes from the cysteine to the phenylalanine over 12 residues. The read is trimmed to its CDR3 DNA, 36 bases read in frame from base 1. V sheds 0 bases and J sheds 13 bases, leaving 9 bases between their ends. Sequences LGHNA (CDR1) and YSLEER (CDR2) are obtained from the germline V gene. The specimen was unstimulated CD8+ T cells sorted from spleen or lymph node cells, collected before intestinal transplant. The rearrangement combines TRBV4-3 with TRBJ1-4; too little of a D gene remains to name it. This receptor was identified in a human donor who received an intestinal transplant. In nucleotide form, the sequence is TGCGCCAGCAGCCAAGATCCGGGGAGACTGTTTTTT. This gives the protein CASSQDPGRLFF.